A single sample gave rise to the 27 T cell receptor beta chains below, sequenced in a study of T cells in Graves' hyperthyroidism and ophthalmopathy. TCR beta CDR3 regions were amplified from RNA transcripts. The HTBI primer set was used in a first-round RT-PCR of the TCR CDR3. TCRdb reanalysed the multiplex PCR reads using MiXCR and keeps one entry per CDR3 protein. This sample has roughly 500,000 distinct CDR3 sequences, with roughly 15% found just once. Sequenced: blood. These receptors originate from a woman between 25 and 40 years old with Graves' ophthalmopathy.

This clonotype has a count of ten or more. The chain employs TRBV28 and TRBJ2-1; perhaps TRBD2 as D (6 bases). CDR3 length: 17 residues. Germline CDR1 reads MDHEN; CDR2 reads SYDVKM. V was shortened by 3 bases and J by 0 bases, with 15 bases between the two germline ends. The CDR3 DNA reads TGTGCCAGCAGTTTGGCCGCGGGGCTGGTCTCCTACAATGAGCAGTTCTTC. Amino acids: CASSLAAGLVSYNEQFF.

This clonotype was picked up many times. The chain combines TRBV7-6 with TRBJ2-2; D unresolved. The germline gives CDR1 SGHVS, CDR2 FNYEAQ. Trimming removed 7 bases from V and 1 base from J, with 13 bases in between. This CDR3 is built from 15 residues. The CDR3 loop reads CASTQEKGNTGELFF. CDR3 nucleotides: TGTGCCAGCACCCAGGAGAAGGGGAACACCGGGGAGCTGTTTTTT.

This clonotype occurred many times. The J gene is TRBJ2-7, the V gene TRBV20-1; 8 nucleotides agree with TRBD1. CDR3 length: 13 amino acids. The germline V gene encodes CDR1 DFQATT and CDR2 SNEGSKA (reference sequence). The V gene end was trimmed by 2 bases and the J gene end by 6 bases; junction bases not matched to a gene: 6. The CDR3 nucleotides read TGCAGTGCTAGAAGCGGACAGGGCTTCGAGCAGTACTTC. This translates into CSARSGQGFEQYF.

Points on this clonotype: A junction boundary mismatches the germline segment, possibly from a read error. The chain employs TRBV7-7 and TRBJ2-3; D tentatively reads TRBD1 or TRBD2 (5 bases each). CDR1 is SSHAT, CDR2 FNYEAQ, per germline (reference sequence). CDR3 length: 15 amino acids. The CDR3 coding sequence is TGTGCCAGCAGTTTAGAGGGGTTTGAAGGGGATACGCAGTATTTT. Translated: CASSLEGFEGDTQYF.

The chain employs TRBV9 and TRBJ2-3; 9 bases map to TRBD1. V was pared by 0 bases and J by 3 bases, with 2 bases of the junction left unmatched. Germline CDR1 SGDLS, CDR2 YYNGEE. The CDR3 length is 15 residues. CDR3 bases: TGTGCCAGCAGCGTAGTGGGGACAGGGACAGATACGCAGTATTTT. Residues: CASSVVGTGTDTQYF.

This clonotype was seen repeatedly, ten times or more. The chain couples TRBV5-5 to TRBJ2-5, with a possible D match to TRBD1 (5 bases). Trimming left V 4 bases short and J 4 bases short, with 11 bases between. The CDR3 length is 13 residues. In germline, CDR1 is SGHKS, CDR2 YYEKEE (reference sequence). CDR3 sequence (DNA): TGTGCCAGCAGCGTGGGGCCTCTAGAGACCCAGTACTTC. This translates into CASSVGPLETQYF.

The table lists this clonotype with a few counts. The germline gene is not matched at one end of the junction; a read error may be the cause. The chain couples TRBV28 to TRBJ2-7; the D call may be TRBD1 or TRBD2 (5 bases each). This CDR3 is built from 16 residues. Germline loops: CDR1 MDHEN, CDR2 SYDVKM. CDR3 residues: CASSSHPGTGAYEQYF. CDR3 DNA: TGTGCCAGTAGTTCCCACCCCGGGACCGGGGCCTACGAGCAGTACTTC. The full variable domain, with the rest looked up from reference TRBV28 and TRBJ2-7, is DVKVTQSSRYLVKRTGEKVFLECVQDMDHENMFWYRQDPGLGLRLIYFSYDVKMKEKGDIPEGYSVSREKKERFSLILESASTNQTSMYLCASSSHPGTGAYEQYFGPGTRLTVT.

This clonotype appeared many times. The chain has TRBV7-3 and TRBJ2-7; 9 nucleotides align to TRBD1. J lost 7 bases, V lost 5 bases, and 9 bases had no gene match. Per the germline V gene, CDR1 is SGHTA and CDR2 is FQGTGA. CDR3 size: 14 residues. CDR3 sequence reads: CASSLGTGSDEQYF. In DNA form, the CDR3 reads TGTGCCAGCAGCCTAGGGACAGGGAGTGATGAGCAGTACTTC.

This clonotype was picked up many times. CDR3 in amino acids: CASSPDRELSEAFF. CDR3 DNA: TGTGCCAGCAGCCCCGACAGGGAGCTATCCGAAGCTTTCTTT. V and J are TRBV7-2 and TRBJ1-1; TRBD1 aligns across 7 bases. CDR1 SGHTA and CDR2 FQGNSA come from the germline V gene. The V segment lost 5 bases and the J segment 8 bases; nucleotides outside the gene matches: 11. This CDR3 is 14 amino acids long.

The J gene is TRBJ2-3, the V gene TRBV20-1, with D uncertain. V lost 3 bases and J 0 bases, leaving 10 bases between the germline ends. The length of the CDR3 is 14 residues. The germline gives CDR1 DFQATT, CDR2 SNEGSKA (reference sequence). This CDR3 reads CSARIPASTDTQYF. The DNA for the CDR3 is TGCAGTGCTAGGATACCGGCTAGCACAGATACGCAGTATTTT.

This clonotype was detected ten times or more. The rearrangement uses TRBV28 and TRBJ2-3, with TRBD1 as a possible D gene (6 bases). The germline V gene has CDR1 MDHEN and CDR2 SYDVKM. CDR3 length equals 15 residues. Deletions cut 9 bases from V and 0 bases from J, with 16 bases between. CDR3 sequence (DNA): TGTGCCAGTTCTTCGGACAGAGCTAGCACAGATACGCAGTATTTT. It specifies CASSSDRASTDTQYF. Combining the CDR3 with reference TRBV28 and TRBJ2-3 gives the whole variable domain DVKVTQSSRYLVKRTGEKVFLECVQDMDHENMFWYRQDPGLGLRLIYFSYDVKMKEKGDIPEGYSVSREKKERFSLILESASTNQTSMYLCASSSDRASTDTQYFGPGTRLTVL.

The chain uses TRBV20-1 and TRBJ1-6, with D maybe TRBD1 (5 bases). The ends were cut back, 5 bases at V and 5 bases at J, with 13 bases in the middle. The V gene's germline CDR1 is DFQATT and CDR2 SNEGSKA (reference sequence). CDR3 size: 14 residues. CDR3 sequence: CSAPQQVHNSPLHF. The CDR3 DNA follows: TGCAGTGCTCCCCAACAGGTCCATAATTCACCCCTCCACTTT.

This clonotype was picked up many times. The chain recombines TRBV6-1 with TRBJ2-5; the D gene could be TRBD1 or TRBD2 (6 bases each). The CDR3 covers 13 residues. Trimming removed 6 bases from V and 5 bases from J, with 13 bases in between. Looked up from germline, CDR1 is MNHNS and CDR2 is SASEGT. CDR3 DNA sequence: TGTGCCAGCAGGACGGGGGCGGGGGAGACCCAGTACTTC. It translates to CASRTGAGETQYF.

The sample holds many counts of this clonotype. The chain couples TRBV27 to TRBJ2-2, with 11 bases that match TRBD2. CDR1 is MNHEY and CDR2 is SMNVEV in the germline V gene (reference sequence). V shed 1 base, J shed 5 bases, and the junction held 9 bases outside the gene matches. The CDR3 consists of 18 residues. CDR3 sequence: CASSLWGTSGNPTGELFF. The CDR3 region has the DNA TGTGCCAGCAGTTTATGGGGGACTAGCGGAAATCCAACCGGGGAGCTGTTTTTT.

The chain links TRBV7-3 to TRBJ2-3; 8 nucleotides align to TRBD1. Trimming at V came to 8 bases and at J to 3 bases, leaving 13 bases not matched to a gene. The CDR3 consists of 16 residues. The V gene's germline CDR1 is SGHTA and CDR2 FQGTGA. The CDR3 sequence: CASCPGSGGETDTQYF. The CDR3 coding sequence is TGTGCCAGCTGCCCTGGGTCAGGGGGCGAAACAGATACGCAGTATTTT. The whole variable domain, filled in from reference TRBV7-3 and TRBJ2-3, reads GAGVSQTPSNKVTEKGKYVELRCDPISGHTALYWYRQSLGQGPEFLIYFQGTGAADDSGLPNDRFFAVRPEGSVSTLKIQRTERGDSAVYLCASCPGSGGETDTQYFGPGTRLTVL.

This clonotype was detected a few times. At one end, the junction sequence differs from germline, possibly due to a read error. This chain links TRBV29-1 with TRBJ2-5; 11 bases match TRBD2. The V gene's germline CDR1 is SQVTM and CDR2 ANQGSEA. The CDR3 covers 16 residues. CDR3 residues: CSIEVPLAGVRETQYF. CDR3 DNA sequence: TGCAGCATTGAAGTCCCACTAGCGGGAGTAAGGGAGACCCAGTACTTC.

The gene calls are TRBV28 and TRBJ2-1; D gene uncertain. From germline, CDR1 is MDHEN and CDR2 SYDVKM. This CDR3 has 11 residues. Trimming took off 7 bases at V and 3 bases at J, with 4 bases between the two ends. The CDR3 loop is CASNLYNEQFF. CDR3 nucleotides: TGTGCCAGCAATCTCTACAATGAGCAGTTCTTC.

The table lists this clonotype with many counts. The chain combines TRBV10-3 with TRBJ1-4; D may be TRBD1 (6 bases). The CDR3 length is 16 residues. Germline loops: CDR1 ENHRY, CDR2 SYGVKD. Trimming shortened V by 3 bases and J by 5 bases, and 16 bases separated the two germline ends. The CDR3 loop reads CAISDSGAKENEKLFF. CDR3 nucleotide sequence: TGTGCCATCAGTGACTCAGGGGCAAAGGAGAATGAAAAACTGTTTTTT.

In its sample, this clonotype was seen a few times. This chain connects TRBV9 to TRBJ2-1; tentative D call: TRBD2 (6 bases). In germline, CDR1 is SGDLS, CDR2 YYNGEE. Trimming pared 0 bases from V and 6 bases from J, leaving 13 bases between. The CDR3 runs 15 residues. The CDR3 nucleotides read TGTGCCAGCAGCGTAGAGGACGGGAGCCTCAATGAGCAGTTCTTC. It translates to CASSVEDGSLNEQFF. The variable domain in full, with the rest retrieved from reference TRBV9 and TRBJ2-1, is DSGVTQTPKHLITATGQRVTLRCSPRSGDLSVYWYQQSLDQGLQFLIQYYNGEERAKGNILERFSAQQFPDLHSELNLSSLELGDSALYFCASSVEDGSLNEQFFGPGTRLTVL.

This clonotype was detected ten times or more. This sequence joins TRBV20-1 and TRBJ2-1, with D possibly being TRBD2 (6 bases). In germline, CDR1 is DFQATT, CDR2 SNEGSKA (reference sequence). The V gene lost 6 bases and the J gene lost 10 bases, with 13 bases spanning the gap. The CDR3 spans 11 residues. The DNA for the CDR3 is TGCAGTGCCGCGGGGACGTCGGAGCAGTTCTTC. Translated: CSAAGTSEQFF.

The chain recombines TRBV20-1 with TRBJ2-1; 11 nucleotides align to TRBD2. Germline CDR1 reads DFQATT; CDR2 reads SNEGSKA (reference sequence). CDR3 length equals 13 residues. V trimming: 8 bases; J trimming: 4 bases; junction bases outside the gene matches: 4. The CDR3 here is CSPGLAAYNEQFF. CDR3 DNA sequence: TGCAGTCCGGGACTAGCGGCTTACAATGAGCAGTTCTTC.

At least ten counts were recorded for this clonotype. The CDR3 nucleotides are TGTGCCAGCACGACTAGCGGGAGGGAGACCCAGTACTTC. Translated, it gives CASTTSGRETQYF. The chain uses TRBV28 and TRBJ2-5; 13 positions match TRBD2. Losses at the gene ends were 7 bases for V and 5 bases for J; bases not matched to a gene: 1. The length of the CDR3 is 13 residues. Germline V gene data show CDR1 as MDHEN and CDR2 as SYDVKM.

This clonotype has a handful of counts. V usage is TRBV28 and J usage is TRBJ2-2; TRBD2 agrees at 12 bases. The CDR3 sequence is 18 residues long. Germline loops: CDR1 MDHEN, CDR2 SYDVKM. V gave up 1 base and J gave up 4 bases; unmatched junction bases: 7. The CDR3 loop is CASSLYLLAGGSTGELFF. CDR3 in DNA: TGTGCCAGCAGTTTATATCTCCTAGCGGGAGGGTCCACCGGGGAGCTGTTTTTT.

The chain carries TRBV28 and TRBJ2-1, with 10 bases aligning to TRBD2. Germline V gene data show CDR1 as MDHEN and CDR2 as SYDVKM. This CDR3 has 16 residues. The junction had 9 bases not matched to a gene; V was cut back by 2 bases and J by 8 bases. The CDR3 bases are TGTGCCAGCAGTTTAGGGTCTAGCGGGAGTTCCCATGAGCAGTTCTTC. Protein sequence: CASSLGSSGSSHEQFF.

This clonotype was counted ten times or more. This chain links TRBV6-1 with TRBJ1-5; 7 bases align to TRBD1. Per the germline V gene, CDR1 is MNHNS and CDR2 is SASEGT. CDR3 length equals 15 residues. With 5 bases clipped from V and 2 bases from J, the junction kept 6 bases outside the gene matches. CDR3 DNA: TGTGCCAGCAGTAACAGGGGTAACGGCAATCAGCCCCAGCATTTT. This translates into CASSNRGNGNQPQHF.

The genes are TRBV18 and TRBJ2-3; 10 nucleotides agree with TRBD2. The CDR3 has 19 residues. Germline V CDR1 and CDR2: KGHSH, LQKENI. The junction had 18 bases not matched to a gene; V was cut back by 5 bases and J by 4 bases. CDR3 bases: TGTGCCAGCTCAGAGACTAGCGGGCCATTACAGAAGGGATCAGATACGCAGTATTTT. Residues: CASSETSGPLQKGSDTQYF.

This clonotype was counted ten times or more. The rearrangement joins TRBV12-3 or TRBV12-4 to TRBJ2-1; possible D gene TRBD2, 6 bases. V dropped 2 bases and J dropped 8 bases, with 25 bases sitting between them. The CDR3 runs 18 residues. Here the CDR3 DNA reads TGTGCCAGCAGTTTAAAGCCTATCGGTCTAGCGTTCTATCATGAGCAGTTCTTC. As protein: CASSLKPIGLAFYHEQFF.